Here is one T cell receptor (beta chain) with its context. Its cognate antigen has yet to be identified. Base quality data are lacking; no much larger clone is found one base away. Its CDR3 holds 14 amino acids, cysteine through phenylalanine. Just the 42-base CDR3 DNA is kept, in frame starting at base 1. V is reduced by 3 bases and J by 2 bases, leaving a spacing of 11 bases between them. CDR1 and CDR2 are drawn from the germline V gene: SGDLS, YYNGEE. Collaborating institutions collected whole blood in K2EDTA tubes following their own protocols. Collaborator samples were shipped for TCRbeta analysis as frozen whole blood, isolated PBMCs, or DNA extracted from either sample type. The data stem from a study of blood T cell repertoires in COVID-19 (dated by TCRdb to about 2020). At the level of the whole study: The collaborator samples originated in the United States, Italy and Spain and spanned the acute and convalescent phases of COVID-19. Where HLA class I and class II types were available, the types were taken from metadata supplied by the sample provider, not from assay-based typing. The material from the prospective study consisted of cDNA or gDNA derived from T cells, B-cell-depleted T cells, or PBMCs. The repertoires were made available in a free public database intended to serve as a resource for research on the immune response to SARS-CoV-2. The sample metadata nearly always contained a de-identified subject ID, COVID-19 status, age in years and sex. Subjects who had been exposed to COVID-19, were actively infected with it, or had recovered from it provided the deeply sampled blood TCRbeta repertoires that made up the dataset. The samples were drawn from the first 160 participants of the ongoing ImmuneRACE study and from more than 1,000 subjects provided by 6 global collaborators.

TCRbeta CDR3 regions were amplified from genomic DNA using the immunoSEQ Assay, a bias-controlled multiplex PCR. As for the authors' bioinformatics: Nucleated cell counts per sample were estimated from amplification of reference gene primers within the assay. To quantify the absolute abundance of each unique TCRbeta CDR3 rearrangement, sequence reads were collapsed and filtered. For each sample, productive Simpson clonality was calculated as the square root of Simpson's diversity index across productive rearrangements. TCRdb retrieved this table from immuneACCESS and kept in-frame rearrangements only. Not all clones are present; in checked studies, unresolved V genes account for under half, and no reason is known for the remainder. Clone size and the V and J calls come from that table; the DNA yielded D and trimming. The sample table holds about 400,000 clones, of which 75% to 90% were seen once. The top ten clones comprise about 1.5% of the sample.

Overall results and qualifications from the work: Clinical and demographic metadata were provided uncurated, with the amount varying by source and participant.

This clonotype was obtained from a young woman with active or convalescent COVID-19. Specimen: peripheral blood. The chain couples TRBV9 to TRBJ1-2; TRBD1 is a possible D gene, resting on 6 matching bases. The sequence in DNA is TGTGCCAGCAGCGCAGGACAGAAGAACTATGGCTACACCTTC. This codes for CASSAGQKNYGYTF.